A single sample gave rise to the 19 T cell receptor beta chains below, sequenced in a study of cytomegalovirus exposure and HLA in healthy donors. Primers: 60 Vbeta forward and 13 Jbeta reverse. Produced via immunoSEQ multiplex PCR; TCRdb's table is partial and in-frame only. The repertoire holds around 130,000 clones, approximately 85% seen once, with under 2% in the top ten. The source material was PBMCs. Every receptor here comes from a boy younger than 18 in good health and CMV-seronegative.

This chain links TRBV4-2 with TRBJ2-7; tentatively, D is TRBD2 (6 bases). The germline V and J ends were trimmed by 0 bases and 3 bases, with 15 bases remaining between them. Germline loops: CDR1 LGHNA, CDR2 YNFKEQ. The CDR3 totals 16 residues. CDR3 sequence: CASSQDVPQGGYEQYF. The CDR3 DNA follows: TGTGCCAGCAGCCAAGATGTTCCGCAGGGAGGCTACGAGCAGTACTTC.

This chain uses TRBV27 with TRBJ2-7; 12 bases match TRBD1. CDR1 is MNHEY and CDR2 is SMNVEV in the germline V gene (reference sequence). V lost 5 bases to trimming and J lost 4 bases; unmatched junction nucleotides: 6. This CDR3 comprises 15 residues. Here the CDR3 reads CASSIGTGGLYEQYF. For the CDR3, the DNA is TGTGCCAGCAGTATCGGGACAGGGGGCTTATACGAGCAGTACTTC.

V gene TRBV2 combines with J gene TRBJ2-1, with 10 positions matching TRBD2. The CDR3 has 16 amino acids. Trimming took 6 bases from V and 4 from J; bases not matched to a gene: 9. The germline V gene encodes CDR1 SNHLY and CDR2 FYNNEI. CDR3 in amino acids: CASRGIAGGSYNEQFF. The CDR3 coding sequence is TGTGCCAGCAGGGGAATAGCGGGAGGAAGTTACAATGAGCAGTTCTTC. Drawing the rest from reference TRBV2 and TRBJ2-1, the complete variable domain is EPEVTQTPSHQVTQMGQEVILRCVPISNHLYFYWYRQILGQKVEFLVSFYNNEISEKSEIFDDQFSVERPDGSNFTLKIRSTKLEDSAMYFCASRGIAGGSYNEQFFGPGTRLTVL.

This chain connects TRBV7-2 to TRBJ2-1, with 9 bases that match TRBD2. From germline, CDR1 is SGHTA and CDR2 FQGNSA. CDR3 length: 15 amino acids. V lost 4 bases, J lost 5 bases, and 6 bases stayed unmatched. CDR3 residues: CASSSRTSDHNEQFF. The CDR3 nucleotides read TGTGCCAGCAGCTCAAGGACTAGCGATCACAATGAGCAGTTCTTC. The full variable domain, rest sourced from reference TRBV7-2 and TRBJ2-1, is GAGVSQSPSNKVTEKGKDVELRCDPISGHTALYWYRQSLGQGLEFLIYFQGNSAPDKSGLPSDRFSAERTGGSVSTLTIQRTQQEDSAVYLCASSSRTSDHNEQFFGPGTRLTVL.

V is TRBV5-1 and J is TRBJ2-2, with D maybe TRBD1 (6 bases). The CDR3 is 13 amino acids. V lost 4 bases and J 5 bases, leaving 9 bases between the germline ends. The V gene's germline CDR1 is SGHRS and CDR2 YFSETQ. The CDR3 region has the DNA TGCGCCAGCAGCATGCAGGGGACCGGGGAGCTGTTTTTT. This sequence encodes CASSMQGTGELFF.

The rearrangement links TRBV6-5 to TRBJ2-5; 11 nucleotides agree with TRBD1. The end of the DNA is better explained by TRBJ2-7, so the J call may be wrong. The V gene's germline CDR1 is MNHEY and CDR2 SVGAGI. This CDR3 comprises 15 residues. The CDR3 region is CASSQTGTGGYEQYF. The CDR3 bases are TGTGCCAGCAGCCAGACCGGGACAGGGGGCTACGAGCAGTACTTC.

This sequence joins TRBV6-1 and TRBJ1-6, with D uncertain. The CDR3 spans 13 residues. Germline CDR1 reads MNHNS; CDR2 reads SASEGT. V lost 3 bases and J 6 bases, leaving 6 bases between the germline ends. The CDR3 DNA follows: TGTGCCAGCAGTGAGACTTTTAATTCACCCCTCCACTTT. This translates into CASSETFNSPLHF.

This chain links TRBV10-3 with TRBJ2-2; the match to TRBD1 covers 9 bases. The CDR3 spans 14 residues. The V and J ends lost 10 bases and 4 bases, in that order; junction bases with no gene match: 7. Germline-derived CDR1 and CDR2 are ENHRY and SYGVKD. CDR3 sequence: CATSGQGATGELFF. CDR3 nucleotides: TGTGCCACATCGGGACAGGGTGCCACCGGGGAGCTGTTTTTT.

The rearrangement uses TRBV5-1 and TRBJ2-3; a weak D match, TRBD1 (7 bases). CDR1 is SGHRS and CDR2 is YFSETQ in the germline V gene. This CDR3 has 17 residues. The V end lost 0 bases, the J end lost 0 bases, and 14 bases lay between the germline ends. The CDR3 nucleotides are TGCGCCAGCAGCTTGGCCGGGGGACAGATAAGCACAGATACGCAGTATTTT. Residues: CASSLAGGQISTDTQYF.

V usage is TRBV2 and J usage is TRBJ2-7; 10 bases are shared with TRBD2. With 2 bases clipped from V and 7 bases from J, the junction kept 8 bases outside the gene matches. Germline V gene lookup returns CDR1 SNHLY and CDR2 FYNNEI. The CDR3 is 15 residues long. DNA for the CDR3: TGTGCCAGCAGTGAAAGTCTAGCGGGAGTAAGGGAGCAGTACTTC. It specifies CASSESLAGVREQYF.

This clone was counted between two and nine times. CDR3 loop: CASSLDKLNTEAFF. The CDR3 DNA reads TGCGCCAGCAGCTTGGACAAGTTGAACACTGAAGCTTTCTTT. The genes are TRBV5-1 and TRBJ1-1; D is ambiguous. Trimming took 0 bases from V and 0 from J, leaving 6 bases between them. Germline V gives CDR1 SGHRS, CDR2 YFSETQ. This CDR3 has 14 amino acids.

This chain links TRBV7-8 with TRBJ1-1; D is ambiguous. The germline gives CDR1 SGHVS, CDR2 FQNEAQ. The V and J ends lost 3 bases and 5 bases respectively, with 10 bases between them. CDR3 length: 13 residues. The CDR3 reads CASSLGERTEAFF. The CDR3 bases are TGTGCCAGCAGCTTGGGCGAACGGACTGAAGCTTTCTTT.

J is TRBJ1-6 and V is TRBV5-7; 9 bases align to TRBD1. TRBV5-7 qualifies as an ORF whose function is uncertain. J lost 4 bases, V lost 4 bases, and 9 bases had no gene match. This CDR3 has 17 residues. In nucleotides, the CDR3 is TGTGCCAGCAGCGTATCCGGGACAGGGCCTTATAATTCACCCCTCCACTTT. Its translation is CASSVSGTGPYNSPLHF.

This chain links TRBV2 with TRBJ1-5, with 8 bases fitting TRBD1. V shed 6 bases, J shed 4 bases, and the junction held 5 bases outside the gene matches. There are 14 residues in the CDR3. The germline V gene has CDR1 SNHLY and CDR2 FYNNEI. CDR3 residues: CASRLTGANQPQHF. Written as DNA, the CDR3 is TGTGCCAGCAGGTTGACAGGGGCAAATCAGCCCCAGCATTTT.

V usage is TRBV7-9 and J usage is TRBJ1-2, with 8 bases fitting TRBD1. Germline V gene data show CDR1 as SEHNR and CDR2 as FQNEAQ (reference sequence). With 6 bases clipped from V and 8 bases from J, the junction kept 5 bases outside the gene matches. This CDR3 has 12 residues. The CDR3 sequence: CASSPTGEGYTF. In DNA form, the CDR3 reads TGTGCCAGCAGTCCGACAGGGGAGGGCTACACCTTC.

The rearrangement joins TRBV5-1 to TRBJ2-3; 7 nucleotides line up with TRBD1. The CDR3 consists of 15 residues. Germline V gives CDR1 SGHRS, CDR2 YFSETQ. V lost 7 bases and J lost 4; bases outside the gene matches: 12. The CDR3 bases are TGCGCCAGCCGAGGGACAGAACTCGGTTCAGATACGCAGTATTTT. This sequence encodes CASRGTELGSDTQYF.

In its sample, this clone was seen a few times. This chain uses TRBV4-3 with TRBJ2-2, with a possible D match to TRBD2 (5 bases). The V gene lost 0 bases and the J gene lost 7 bases, with 12 bases spanning the gap. The CDR3 contains 15 residues. CDR1 is LGHNA, CDR2 YSLEER, per germline. CDR3 in amino acids: CASSQEVAGFGELFF. In nucleotides, the CDR3 is TGCGCCAGCAGCCAAGAGGTCGCGGGCTTCGGGGAGCTGTTTTTT.

The chain carries TRBV4-1 and TRBJ2-3, with TRBD2 identical over 8 bases. The V segment lost 8 bases and the J segment 4 bases; nucleotides outside the gene matches: 11. The CDR3 loop spans 15 amino acids. The germline V gene encodes CDR1 MGHRA and CDR2 YSYEKL. The DNA for the CDR3 is TGCGCCAGCCGGACCGGACCGGGACTAGCAGATACGCAGTATTTT. Protein sequence: CASRTGPGLADTQYF.

J is TRBJ2-3 and V is TRBV6-1, with a possible D match to TRBD1 (6 bases). Trimming removed 8 bases from V and 1 base from J, with 10 bases in between. The CDR3 runs to 13 residues. Germline V gene lookup returns CDR1 MNHNS and CDR2 SASEGT. DNA for the CDR3: TGTGCCAGCCTCCGACAGGGCACAGATACGCAGTATTTT. Amino acid sequence: CASLRQGTDTQYF.